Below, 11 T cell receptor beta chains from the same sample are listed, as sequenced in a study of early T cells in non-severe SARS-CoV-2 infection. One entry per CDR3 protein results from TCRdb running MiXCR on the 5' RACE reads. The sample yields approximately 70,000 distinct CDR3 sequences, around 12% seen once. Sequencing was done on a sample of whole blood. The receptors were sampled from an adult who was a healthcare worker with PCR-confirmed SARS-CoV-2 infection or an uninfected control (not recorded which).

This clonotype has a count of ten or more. CDR3 in amino acids: CASSLGSGTNTGELFF. Here the CDR3 DNA reads TGTGCCAGCAGCTTAGGCAGTGGCACTAACACCGGGGAGCTGTTTTTT. The V gene is TRBV7-9, the J gene TRBJ2-2; D call uncertain. Trimming stripped 1 base from V and 2 bases from J, with 11 bases between. The CDR3 covers 16 residues. Germline values: CDR1 SEHNR, CDR2 FQNEAQ (reference sequence).

The CDR3 DNA is TGTGCCAGCAGCCGGGGGGGACTAGCTTGGAATGAGCAGTTCTTC. Protein product: CASSRGGLAWNEQFF. The chain couples TRBV7-2 to TRBJ2-1, with 9 bases matching TRBD2. The CDR3 is 15 residues long. The V and J ends lost 5 bases and 7 bases, in that order; junction bases with no gene match: 9. In germline, CDR1 is SGHTA, CDR2 FQGNSA.

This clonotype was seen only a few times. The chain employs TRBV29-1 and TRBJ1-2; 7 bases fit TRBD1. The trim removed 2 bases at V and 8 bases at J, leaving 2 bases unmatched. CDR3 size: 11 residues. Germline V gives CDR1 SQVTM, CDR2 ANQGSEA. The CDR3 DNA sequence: TGCAGCGTTGAAACAGGGGAAGGCTACACCTTC. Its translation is CSVETGEGYTF.

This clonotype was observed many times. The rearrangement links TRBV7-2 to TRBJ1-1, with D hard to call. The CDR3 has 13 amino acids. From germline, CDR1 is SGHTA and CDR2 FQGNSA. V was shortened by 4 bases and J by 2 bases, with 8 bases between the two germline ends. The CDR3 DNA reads TGTGCCAGCAGCTCCCGGGCCAACACTGAAGCTTTCTTT. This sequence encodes CASSSRANTEAFF.

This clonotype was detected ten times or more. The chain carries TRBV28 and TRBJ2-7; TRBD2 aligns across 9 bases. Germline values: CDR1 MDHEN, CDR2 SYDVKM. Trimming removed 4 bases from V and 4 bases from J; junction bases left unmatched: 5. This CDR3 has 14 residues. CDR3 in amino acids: CASSWLAGPYEQYF. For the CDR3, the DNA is TGTGCCAGCAGTTGGCTAGCGGGGCCGTACGAGCAGTACTTC.

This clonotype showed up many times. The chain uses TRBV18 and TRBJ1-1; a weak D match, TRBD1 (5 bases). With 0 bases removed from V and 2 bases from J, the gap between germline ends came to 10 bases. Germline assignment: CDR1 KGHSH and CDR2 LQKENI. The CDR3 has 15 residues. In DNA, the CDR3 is TGTGCCAGCTCACCACCGGGCAGGGCTAACACTGAAGCTTTCTTT. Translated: CASSPPGRANTEAFF.

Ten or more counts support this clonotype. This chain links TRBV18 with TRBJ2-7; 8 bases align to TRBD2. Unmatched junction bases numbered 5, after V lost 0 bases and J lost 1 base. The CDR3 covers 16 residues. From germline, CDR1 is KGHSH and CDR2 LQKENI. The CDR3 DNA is TGTGCCAGCTCACCACCGTCCGGCGGGAGGTCCTACGAGCAGTACTTC. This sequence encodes CASSPPSGGRSYEQYF.

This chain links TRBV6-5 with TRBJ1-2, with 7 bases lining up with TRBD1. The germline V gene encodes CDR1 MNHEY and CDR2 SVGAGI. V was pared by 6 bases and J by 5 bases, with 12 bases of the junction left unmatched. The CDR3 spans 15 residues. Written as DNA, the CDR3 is TGTGCCAGCAGGAACCACGGGGACAGCAGTTATGGCTACACCTTC. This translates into CASRNHGDSSYGYTF.

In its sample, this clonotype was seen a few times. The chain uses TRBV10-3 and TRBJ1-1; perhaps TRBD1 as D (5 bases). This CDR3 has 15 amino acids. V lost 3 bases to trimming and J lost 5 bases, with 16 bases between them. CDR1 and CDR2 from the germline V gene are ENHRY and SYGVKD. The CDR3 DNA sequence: TGTGCCATCAGTGATCCGCGTAGCGGGGCAACTGAAGCTTTCTTT. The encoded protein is CAISDPRSGATEAFF.

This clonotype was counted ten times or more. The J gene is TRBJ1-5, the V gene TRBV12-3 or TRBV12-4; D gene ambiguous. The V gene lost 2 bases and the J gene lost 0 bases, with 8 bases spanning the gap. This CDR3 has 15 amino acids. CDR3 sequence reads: CASSLFGYSNQPQHF. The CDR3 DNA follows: TGTGCCAGCAGTTTATTTGGGTATAGCAATCAGCCCCAGCATTTT.

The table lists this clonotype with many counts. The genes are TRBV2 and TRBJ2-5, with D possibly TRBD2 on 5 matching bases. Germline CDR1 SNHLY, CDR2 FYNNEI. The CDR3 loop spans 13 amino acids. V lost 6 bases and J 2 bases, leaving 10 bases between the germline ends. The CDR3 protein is CASSRGLQETQYF. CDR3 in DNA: TGTGCCAGCAGCAGAGGGCTACAAGAGACCCAGTACTTC.